Shown below are 2 T cell receptor beta chains from a single sample sequenced in a study of blood T cell repertoires in COVID-19. Sequencing was performed with immunoSEQ multiplex PCR; in TCRdb, only in-frame clones are kept and a portion is missing. Here the sample spans 160,000 or so clones, 70% to 90% being singletons. The sequenced sample consisted of peripheral blood. These receptors all stem from a man between 60 and 75 years old with acute or convalescent COVID-19.

The chain combines TRBV7-9 with TRBJ1-6, with D maybe TRBD1 (5 bases). The germline gives CDR1 SEHNR, CDR2 FQNEAQ (reference sequence). The length of the CDR3 is 18 residues. The V and J ends lost 3 bases and 0 bases respectively, with 15 bases between them. For the CDR3, the DNA is TGTGCCAGCAGCTTCCCAGGGAGGGATAGCTCCTATAATTCACCCCTCCACTTT. Its translation is CASSFPGRDSSYNSPLHF.

J is TRBJ1-5 and V is TRBV27, with a tentative D call TRBD1 (5 bases). The V end was cut by 10 bases, the J end by 3 bases, with 16 bases between. CDR1 is MNHEY and CDR2 is SMNVEV in the germline V gene (reference sequence). CDR3 size: 14 residues. The CDR3 DNA is TGTGCCACAGCGCCGGGACTGACCAATCAGCCCCAGCATTTT. The encoded protein is CATAPGLTNQPQHF.